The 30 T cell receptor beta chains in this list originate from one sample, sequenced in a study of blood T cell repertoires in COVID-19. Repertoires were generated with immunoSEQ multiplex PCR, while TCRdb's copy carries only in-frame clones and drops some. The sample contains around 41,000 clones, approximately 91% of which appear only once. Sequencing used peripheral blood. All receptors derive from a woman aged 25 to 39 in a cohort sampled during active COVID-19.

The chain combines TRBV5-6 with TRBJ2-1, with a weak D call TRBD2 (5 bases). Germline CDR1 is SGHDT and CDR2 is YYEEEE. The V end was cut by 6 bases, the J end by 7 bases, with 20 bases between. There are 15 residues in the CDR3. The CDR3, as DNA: TGTGCCAGCACCGAAAACGGAAGGAGGTGGAATGAGCAGTTCTTC. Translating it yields CASTENGRRWNEQFF.

CDR3: CASSFVPGQGKTDTQYF. CDR3 nucleotides: TGTGCCAGCAGCTTCGTTCCGGGACAGGGAAAGACAGATACGCAGTATTTT. The chain recombines TRBV7-9 with TRBJ2-3; 9 nucleotides match TRBD1. The germline V gene encodes CDR1 SEHNR and CDR2 FQNEAQ (reference sequence). This CDR3 contains 17 residues. Trimming took 3 bases from V and 3 from J; bases not matched to a gene: 10.

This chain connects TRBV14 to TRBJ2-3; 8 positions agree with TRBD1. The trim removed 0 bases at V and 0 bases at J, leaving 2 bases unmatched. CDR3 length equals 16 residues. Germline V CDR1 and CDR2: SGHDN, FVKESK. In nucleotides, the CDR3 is TGTGCCAGCAGCCAAGAGACAGGGGCTAGCACAGATACGCAGTATTTT. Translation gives CASSQETGASTDTQYF. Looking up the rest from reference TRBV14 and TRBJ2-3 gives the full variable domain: EAGVTQFPSHSVIEKGQTVTLRCDPISGHDNLYWYRRVMGKEIKFLLHFVKESKQDESGMPNNRFLAERTGGTYSTLKVQPAELEDSGVYFCASSQETGASTDTQYFGPGTRLTVL.

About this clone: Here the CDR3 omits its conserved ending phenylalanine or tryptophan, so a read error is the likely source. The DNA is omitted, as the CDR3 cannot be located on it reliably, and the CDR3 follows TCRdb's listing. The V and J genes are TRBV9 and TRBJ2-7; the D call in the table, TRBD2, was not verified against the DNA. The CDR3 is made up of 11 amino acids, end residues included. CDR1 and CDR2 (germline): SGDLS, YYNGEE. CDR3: CASSGEGGGTD.

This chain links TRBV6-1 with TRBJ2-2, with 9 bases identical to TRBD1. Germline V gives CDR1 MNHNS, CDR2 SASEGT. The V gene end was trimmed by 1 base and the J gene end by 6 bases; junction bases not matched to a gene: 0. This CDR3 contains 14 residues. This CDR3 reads CASSEGTGAGELFF. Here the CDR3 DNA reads TGTGCCAGCAGTGAAGGGACAGGGGCCGGGGAGCTGTTTTTT.

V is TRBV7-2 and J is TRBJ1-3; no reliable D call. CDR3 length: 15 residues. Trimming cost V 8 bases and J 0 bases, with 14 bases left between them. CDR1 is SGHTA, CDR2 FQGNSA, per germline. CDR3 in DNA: TGTGCCAGCGGAGGAGACGGGAGCTCTGGAAACACCATATATTTT. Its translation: CASGGDGSSGNTIYF. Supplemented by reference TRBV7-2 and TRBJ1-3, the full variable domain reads GAGVSQSPSNKVTEKGKDVELRCDPISGHTALYWYRQSLGQGLEFLIYFQGNSAPDKSGLPSDRFSAERTGGSVSTLTIQRTQQEDSAVYLCASGGDGSSGNTIYFGEGSWLTVV.

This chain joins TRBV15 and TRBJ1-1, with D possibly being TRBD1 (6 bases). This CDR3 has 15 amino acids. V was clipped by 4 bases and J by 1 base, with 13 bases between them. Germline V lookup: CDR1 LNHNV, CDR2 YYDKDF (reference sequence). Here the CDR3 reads CATSTEATGNTEAFF. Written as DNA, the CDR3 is TGTGCCACCAGCACAGAGGCGACAGGGAACACTGAAGCTTTCTTT.

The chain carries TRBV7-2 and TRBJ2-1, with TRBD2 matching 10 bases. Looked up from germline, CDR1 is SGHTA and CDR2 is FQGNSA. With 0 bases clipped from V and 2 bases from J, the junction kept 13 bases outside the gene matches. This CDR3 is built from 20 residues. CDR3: CASSLALAGERLGPYNEQFF. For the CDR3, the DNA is TGTGCCAGCAGCTTAGCCCTAGCGGGAGAACGGTTGGGGCCCTACAATGAGCAGTTCTTC. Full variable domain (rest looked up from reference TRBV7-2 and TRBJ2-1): GAGVSQSPSNKVTEKGKDVELRCDPISGHTALYWYRQSLGQGLEFLIYFQGNSAPDKSGLPSDRFSAERTGGSVSTLTIQRTQQEDSAVYLCASSLALAGERLGPYNEQFFGPGTRLTVL.

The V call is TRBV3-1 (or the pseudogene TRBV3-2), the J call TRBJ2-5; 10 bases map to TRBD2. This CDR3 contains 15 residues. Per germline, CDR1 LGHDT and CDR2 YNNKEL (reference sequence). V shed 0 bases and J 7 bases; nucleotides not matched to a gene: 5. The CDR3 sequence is CASSQEWRTSGTQYF. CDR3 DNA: TGTGCCAGCAGCCAAGAATGGAGGACTAGCGGGACCCAGTACTTC.

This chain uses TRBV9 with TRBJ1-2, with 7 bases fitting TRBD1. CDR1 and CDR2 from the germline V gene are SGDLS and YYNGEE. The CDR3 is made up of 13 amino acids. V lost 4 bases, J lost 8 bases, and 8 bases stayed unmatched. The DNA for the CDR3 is TGTGCCAGCAGCTTTACAGGGGCGCAAGGCTACACCTTC. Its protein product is CASSFTGAQGYTF.

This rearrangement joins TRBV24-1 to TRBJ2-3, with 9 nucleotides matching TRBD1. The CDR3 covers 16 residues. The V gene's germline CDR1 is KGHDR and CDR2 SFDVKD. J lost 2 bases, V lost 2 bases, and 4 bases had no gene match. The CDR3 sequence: CATSDYRGLNTDTQYF. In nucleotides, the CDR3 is TGTGCCACCAGTGATTACAGGGGGCTTAACACAGATACGCAGTATTTT.

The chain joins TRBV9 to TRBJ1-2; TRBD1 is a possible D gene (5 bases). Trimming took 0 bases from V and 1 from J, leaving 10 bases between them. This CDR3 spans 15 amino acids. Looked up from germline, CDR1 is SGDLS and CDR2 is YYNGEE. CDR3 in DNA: TGTGCCAGCAGCGTAGCTGACAGTATTAACTATGGCTACACCTTC. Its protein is CASSVADSINYGYTF.

The CDR3 loop is CASSKDIKANYGYTF. Written as DNA, the CDR3 is TGTGCCAGTAGTAAGGACATCAAGGCTAACTATGGCTACACCTTC. This chain links TRBV19 with TRBJ1-2; perhaps TRBD1 as D (5 bases). The CDR3 runs to 15 residues. The V end was cut by 4 bases, the J end by 0 bases, with 12 bases between. Germline CDR1 and CDR2: LNHDA and SQIVND (reference sequence).

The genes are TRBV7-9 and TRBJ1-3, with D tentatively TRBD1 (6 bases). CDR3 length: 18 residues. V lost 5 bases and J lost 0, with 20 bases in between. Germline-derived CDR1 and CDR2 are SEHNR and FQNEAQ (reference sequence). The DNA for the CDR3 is TGTGCCAGCAGCCCCCTCGGGCCCAGGACAGCCTCTGGAAACACCATATATTTT. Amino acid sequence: CASSPLGPRTASGNTIYF. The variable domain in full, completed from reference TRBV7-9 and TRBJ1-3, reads DTGVSQNPRHKITKRGQNVTFRCDPISEHNRLYWYRQTLGQGPEFLTYFQNEAQLEKSRLLSDRFSAERPKGSFSTLEIQRTEQGDSAMYLCASSPLGPRTASGNTIYFGEGSWLTVV.

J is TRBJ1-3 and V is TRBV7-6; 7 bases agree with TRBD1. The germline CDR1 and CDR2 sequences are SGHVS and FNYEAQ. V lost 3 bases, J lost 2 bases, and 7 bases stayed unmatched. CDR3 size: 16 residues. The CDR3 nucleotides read TGTGCCAGCAGCTTTTCTCGGGACAGACCTGGAAACACCATATATTTT. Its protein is CASSFSRDRPGNTIYF.

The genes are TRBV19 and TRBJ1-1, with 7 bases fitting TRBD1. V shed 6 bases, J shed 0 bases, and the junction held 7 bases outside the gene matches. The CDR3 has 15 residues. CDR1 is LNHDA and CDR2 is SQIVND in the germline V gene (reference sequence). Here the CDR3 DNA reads TGTGCCAGTAGCACAGGGGTAGGCATGAACACTGAAGCTTTCTTT. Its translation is CASSTGVGMNTEAFF.

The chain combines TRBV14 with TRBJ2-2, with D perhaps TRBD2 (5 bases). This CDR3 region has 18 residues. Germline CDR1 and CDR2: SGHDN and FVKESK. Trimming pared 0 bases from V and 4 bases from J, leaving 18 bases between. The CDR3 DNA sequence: TGTGCCAGCAGCCAAGATCATCGTGGGAGTTACCCCACCGGGGAGCTGTTTTTT. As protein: CASSQDHRGSYPTGELFF.

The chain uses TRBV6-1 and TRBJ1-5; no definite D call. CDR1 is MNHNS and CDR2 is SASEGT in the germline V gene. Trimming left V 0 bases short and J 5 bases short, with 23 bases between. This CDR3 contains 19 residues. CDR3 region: CASSEAGVDSRTLYQPQHF. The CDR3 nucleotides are TGTGCCAGCAGTGAAGCGGGTGTTGACTCACGTACTTTATATCAGCCCCAGCATTTT.

The CDR3 here is CASSTLNSGYEQYF. As DNA, the CDR3 is TGTGCCAGCAGTACTTTAAACTCGGGGTACGAGCAGTACTTC. J is TRBJ2-7 and V is TRBV27, with D tentatively TRBD2 (5 bases). The V end was cut by 5 bases, the J end by 4 bases, with 15 bases between. Per germline, CDR1 MNHEY and CDR2 SMNVEV (reference sequence). CDR3 length: 14 amino acids.

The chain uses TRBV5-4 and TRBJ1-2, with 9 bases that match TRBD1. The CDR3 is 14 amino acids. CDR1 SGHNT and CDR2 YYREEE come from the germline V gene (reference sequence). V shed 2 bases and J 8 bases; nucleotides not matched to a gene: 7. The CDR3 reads CASSLRTGEMGYTF. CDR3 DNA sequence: TGTGCCAGCAGCTTAAGGACAGGGGAGATGGGCTACACCTTC.

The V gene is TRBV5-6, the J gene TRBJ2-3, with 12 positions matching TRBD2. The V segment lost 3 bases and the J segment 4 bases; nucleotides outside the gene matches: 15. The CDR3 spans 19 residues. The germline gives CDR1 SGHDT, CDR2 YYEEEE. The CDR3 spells CASSYFQTSGRGVPDTQYF. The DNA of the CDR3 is TGTGCCAGCAGCTACTTTCAGACTAGCGGGAGAGGTGTGCCAGATACGCAGTATTTT.

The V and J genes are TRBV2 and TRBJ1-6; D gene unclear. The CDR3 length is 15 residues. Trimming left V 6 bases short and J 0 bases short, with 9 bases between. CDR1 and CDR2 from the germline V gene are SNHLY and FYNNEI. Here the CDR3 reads CASRYSFSYNSPLHF. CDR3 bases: TGTGCCAGCAGGTACAGTTTCTCCTATAATTCACCCCTCCACTTT. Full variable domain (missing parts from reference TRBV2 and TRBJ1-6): EPEVTQTPSHQVTQMGQEVILRCVPISNHLYFYWYRQILGQKVEFLVSFYNNEISEKSEIFDDQFSVERPDGSNFTLKIRSTKLEDSAMYFCASRYSFSYNSPLHFGNGTRLTVT.

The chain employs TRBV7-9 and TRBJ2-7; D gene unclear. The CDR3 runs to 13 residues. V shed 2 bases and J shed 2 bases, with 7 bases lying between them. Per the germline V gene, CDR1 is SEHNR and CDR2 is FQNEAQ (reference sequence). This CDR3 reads CASSLYSTYEQYF. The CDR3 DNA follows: TGTGCCAGCAGCTTATACAGTACCTACGAGCAGTACTTC.

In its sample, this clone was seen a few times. CDR3 residues: CASSPGQGARYGYTF. DNA for the CDR3: TGTGCCAGCAGCCCCGGACAGGGGGCAAGGTATGGCTACACCTTC. The chain links TRBV9 to TRBJ1-2; 11 nucleotides match TRBD1. J gave up 5 bases and V 4 bases, and 7 bases lay outside the gene matches. The CDR3 is made up of 15 amino acids. Germline V gives CDR1 SGDLS, CDR2 YYNGEE.

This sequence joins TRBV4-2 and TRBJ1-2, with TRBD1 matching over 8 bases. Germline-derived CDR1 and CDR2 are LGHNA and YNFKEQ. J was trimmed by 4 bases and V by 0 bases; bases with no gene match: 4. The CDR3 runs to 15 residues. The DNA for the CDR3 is TGTGCCAGCAGCCAAGACCGGACAGGGCCCTATGGCTACACCTTC. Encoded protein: CASSQDRTGPYGYTF.

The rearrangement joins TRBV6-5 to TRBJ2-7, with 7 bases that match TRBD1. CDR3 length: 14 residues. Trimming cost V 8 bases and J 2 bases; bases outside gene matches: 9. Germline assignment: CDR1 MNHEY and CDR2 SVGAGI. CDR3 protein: CASLYRTGPYEQYF. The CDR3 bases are TGTGCCAGCCTTTACCGGACAGGCCCCTACGAGCAGTACTTC.

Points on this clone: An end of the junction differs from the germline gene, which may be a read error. The CDR3 here is CASSRQGSWF. CDR3 sequence (DNA): TGTGCCAGCAGTCGACAGGGTAGCTGGTTT. The rearrangement links TRBV2 to TRBJ2-3, with 7 bases lining up with TRBD1. Germline CDR1 SNHLY, CDR2 FYNNEI. This CDR3 is built from 10 residues. Looking up the rest from reference TRBV2 and TRBJ2-3 gives the full variable domain: EPEVTQTPSHQVTQMGQEVILRCVPISNHLYFYWYRQILGQKVEFLVSFYNNEISEKSEIFDDQFSVERPDGSNFTLKIRSTKLEDSAMYFCASSRQGSWFGPGTRLTVL.

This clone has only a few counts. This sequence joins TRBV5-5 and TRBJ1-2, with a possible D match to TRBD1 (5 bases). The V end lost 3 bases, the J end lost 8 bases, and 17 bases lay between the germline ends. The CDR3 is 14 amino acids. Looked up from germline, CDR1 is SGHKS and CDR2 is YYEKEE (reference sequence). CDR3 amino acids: CASSSLGGDRGYTF. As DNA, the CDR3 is TGTGCCAGCAGCTCGTTAGGAGGGGACCGCGGCTACACCTTC.

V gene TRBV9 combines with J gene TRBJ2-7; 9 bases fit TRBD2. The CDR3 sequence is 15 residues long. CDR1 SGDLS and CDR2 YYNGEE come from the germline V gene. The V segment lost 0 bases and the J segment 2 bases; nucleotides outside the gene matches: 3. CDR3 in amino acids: CASSVGLAGAYEQYF. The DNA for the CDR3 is TGTGCCAGCAGCGTAGGGTTAGCGGGGGCCTACGAGCAGTACTTC.

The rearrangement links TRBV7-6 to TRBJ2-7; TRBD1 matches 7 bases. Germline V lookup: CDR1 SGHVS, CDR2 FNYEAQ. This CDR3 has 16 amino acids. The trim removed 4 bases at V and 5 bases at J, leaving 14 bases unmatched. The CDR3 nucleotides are TGTGCCAGCAGCTCAACCAACTCGGAGCAGGGGGACGAGCAGTACTTC. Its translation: CASSSTNSEQGDEQYF. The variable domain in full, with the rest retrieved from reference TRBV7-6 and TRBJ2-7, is GAGVSQSPRYKVTKRGQDVALRCDPISGHVSLYWYRQALGQGPEFLTYFNYEAQQDKSGLPNDRFSAERPEGSISTLTIQRTEQRDSAMYRCASSSTNSEQGDEQYFGPGTRLTVT.